The sequence of this T cell receptor (beta chain) was determined in a study of blood T cell repertoires in COVID-19. Study-level information: Acute and convalescent COVID-19 specimens originated in the United States, Italy and Spain. PBMCs, B-cell-depleted T cells, or T cells were the source of the cDNA or gDNA that made up the material.

Per the study methods: Quantification of nucleated cells was approximated via reference gene primer amplification. Measured with immunoSEQ multiplex PCR; TCRdb has only the in-frame clones, and not every one. From that table come the V and J calls and clone size; the DNA was used to work out D and trimming. The top ten hold 8.5% to 12% of the sample, which has about 370,000 clones, around 87% seen once. This clone has a single count. CDR1 and CDR2 (germline): MDHEN, SYDVKM. CDR3 length: 15 residues. V lost 5 bases and J lost 2, with 12 bases in between. The chain joins TRBV28 to TRBJ1-4, with D possibly being TRBD1 (6 bases). The sequence derives from a woman aged 25 to 45 with COVID-19, enrolled during active disease. Sequencing was carried out using peripheral blood. In DNA form, the CDR3 reads TGTGCCAGCAGTAAGGGGGGAGGGACTAATGAAAAACTGTTTTTT. Encoded protein: CASSKGGGTNEKLFF.